The present TCR beta chain was sequenced within a study of cytomegalovirus exposure and HLA in healthy donors. Findings and limits, study-wide: Earlier findings revealed that most TCR beta V segments proved productive either about 87% or about 30% of the time.

This clone was detected a few times. Its antigen is as yet unknown. Between the trimmed V and J ends, which lost 2 bases and 0 bases, there was a span of 13 bases. Germline V CDR1 and CDR2: MNHEY, SVGAGI. The CDR3 spans 16 residues. PCR primers comprised 60 Vbeta and 13 Jbeta primers. Some clones are missing from TCRdb's copy, which holds only in-frame ones; the method was immunoSEQ multiplex PCR. The sample has about 130,000 clones; roughly 70% are singletons. The source is a woman in her forties in good health and CMV-seropositive. V gene TRBV6-5 combines with J gene TRBJ1-1; possible D gene TRBD1, 5 bases. Sequencing input: PBMCs. DNA of the CDR3: TGTGCCAGCAGTTACGGATCAGGGACTATGAACACTGAAGCTTTCTTT. It specifies CASSYGSGTMNTEAFF.